The subject of this entry is one T cell receptor beta chain. V dropped 2 bases and J dropped 8; count of bases not matched to a gene: 8. This CDR3 region has 16 residues. CDR1 and CDR2 from the germline V gene are LGHNA and YSLEER. These data come from a study of blood T cell repertoires in COVID-19. Study information: From T cells, B-cell-depleted T cells, or PBMCs came the material, which was cDNA or gDNA.

Original processing notes: The assay estimated nucleated cells by amplifying reference gene primers. The method was immunoSEQ multiplex PCR; TCRdb's version includes in-frame clones alone and lacks a portion of them. That table gives V, J and clone size, and the DNA gave D and trimming. The sample includes 150,000 to 200,000 clones, roughly nine tenths of them seen just once. Sequencing used peripheral blood. The chain joins TRBV4-3 to TRBJ2-1, with 11 bases fitting TRBD2. This sequence was found in a man aged 18-30 years who had recovered from COVID-19. The CDR3 DNA sequence: TGCGCCAGCAGCCAACAAACTAGCGGGAGAGGGGATGAGCAGTTCTTC. It specifies CASSQQTSGRGDEQFF.